The rows below give T cell receptor beta chains drawn from one sample of a study of T-cell reconstitution after alpha-beta-depleted transplantation in children. TCRdb processed the PCR reads anew with MiXCR; each CDR3 protein has one entry. The top ten hold roughly 5% of the sample, which has 700,000 to 850,000 distinct CDR3 sequences, roughly 15% seen once. The material sequenced was PBMCs, mostly from graft donor cells, taken 360 days after TCRalphabeta/CD19-depleted stem cell transplant. These TCRs come from a male patient between 5 and 17 years old who had a stem cell transplant for acute lymphoblastic leukemia, so the T cells may come from the graft donor. The CDR3 runs from the conserved cysteine through the conserved F or W. The D gene is left open where the match is weak. Clone sizes are given selectively: once, few, many, or a class where the clone is expanded.

J: TRBJ2-3
size: NA
D: NA
V: TRBV11-2
CDR3: CASSPPGGYTQYF
DNA: TGTGCCAGCAGCCCCCCCGGGGGATATACGCAGTATTTT

J: TRBJ2-7
size: many
D: NA
V: TRBV20-1
CDR3: CSARSLKRSYEQYF
DNA: TGCAGTGCTAGGTCGCTCAAACGATCCTACGAGCAGTACTTC

J: TRBJ2-3
size: NA
D: TRBD2
V: TRBV4-1
CDR3: CASSQDHGTSGSDTQYF
DNA: TGCGCCAGCAGCCAAGACCACGGGACTAGCGGTTCAGATACGCAGTATTTT

J: TRBJ2-3
size: NA
D: NA
V: TRBV4-1
CDR3: CASSQVQSFADTQYF
DNA: TGCGCCAGCAGCCAAGTGCAATCTTTTGCAGATACGCAGTATTTT

J: TRBJ2-7
size: NA
D: NA
V: TRBV5-1
CDR3: CASSLGGQGNHEQYF
DNA: TGCGCCAGCAGCTTGGGGGGGCAGGGGAACCACGAGCAGTACTTC

J: TRBJ1-2
size: NA
D: NA
V: TRBV29-1
CDR3: CSVAAYLRYGYTF
DNA: TGCAGCGTTGCTGCGTATTTGCGGTATGGCTACACCTTC

J: TRBJ1-5
size: few
D: NA
V: TRBV29-1
CDR3: CSVKPLLLGYSNQPQHF
DNA: TGCAGCGTCAAACCCCTTTTGCTAGGGTACAGCAATCAGCCCCAGCATTTT

J: TRBJ2-2
size: NA
D: NA
V: TRBV4-1
CDR3: CASSQDGGRHTGELFF
DNA: TGCGCCAGCAGCCAAGATGGGGGGAGGCACACCGGGGAGCTGTTTTTT

J: TRBJ1-1
size: NA
D: NA
V: TRBV29-1
CDR3: CSVARERVMNTEAFF
DNA: TGCAGCGTAGCCAGGGAGAGGGTCATGAACACTGAAGCTTTCTTT

J: TRBJ1-2
size: NA
D: NA
V: TRBV5-1
CDR3: CASSLDGPSRGGYTF
DNA: TGCGCCAGCAGCCTTGATGGACCTTCCCGGGGTGGCTACACCTTC

J: TRBJ2-7
size: NA
D: NA
V: TRBV11-3
CDR3: CASSANRAYEQYF
DNA: TGTGCCAGCAGCGCCAACAGGGCCTACGAGCAGTACTTC

J: TRBJ2-5
size: few
D: TRBD2
V: TRBV5-1
CDR3: CASSLREGPETQYF
DNA: TGCGCCAGCAGCTTGCGGGAGGGCCCGGAGACCCAGTACTTC

J: TRBJ2-7
size: few
D: NA
V: TRBV7-2
CDR3: CASSLPRRMQYF
DNA: TGTGCCAGCAGCTTACCGCGGAGGATGCAGTACTTC

J: TRBJ2-2
size: few
D: NA
V: TRBV13
CDR3: CASSLLLAPDTGELFF
DNA: TGTGCCAGCAGCTTACTGCTAGCGCCCGACACCGGGGAGCTGTTTTTT

J: TRBJ2-7
size: few
D: NA
V: TRBV7-2
CDR3: CASSLVWGELSYEQYF
DNA: TGTGCCAGCAGCTTAGTTTGGGGGGAACTTTCCTACGAGCAGTACTTC

J: TRBJ2-7
size: NA
D: TRBD1
V: TRBV25-1
CDR3: CASRAPTGPHLSYEQYF
DNA: TGTGCCAGCAGGGCCCCGACAGGGCCCCACCTCTCCTACGAGCAGTACTTC

J: TRBJ2-1
size: NA
D: TRBD2
V: TRBV4-1
CDR3: CASSHSGGYNEQFF
DNA: TGCGCCAGCAGCCATAGCGGGGGCTACAATGAGCAGTTCTTC

J: TRBJ1-5
size: few
D: NA
V: TRBV10-3
CDR3: CAISADRPGGQGNQPQHF
DNA: TGTGCCATCAGTGCCGATAGGCCTGGGGGTCAGGGCAATCAGCCCCAGCATTTT

J: TRBJ2-3
size: NA
D: NA
V: TRBV7-6
CDR3: CASTLLLGATSTDTQYF
DNA: TGTGCCAGCACCTTATTATTGGGGGCTACTAGCACAGATACGCAGTATTTT

J: TRBJ2-7
size: NA
D: NA
V: TRBV27
CDR3: CASSSTKTYEQYF
DNA: TGTGCCAGCAGTTCGACAAAGACCTACGAGCAGTACTTC

J: TRBJ2-4
size: NA
D: NA
V: TRBV18
CDR3: CASSPERVSKNIQYF
DNA: TGTGCCAGCTCACCGGAACGGGTGTCCAAAAACATTCAGTACTTC

J: TRBJ2-1
size: NA
D: TRBD2
V: TRBV12-3/TRBV12-4
CDR3: CASTQVGEGENEQFF
DNA: TGTGCCAGCACCCAGGTGGGGGAGGGTGAGAATGAGCAGTTCTTC

J: TRBJ2-5
size: few
D: NA
V: TRBV12-3/TRBV12-4
CDR3: CASSYRVGETQYF
DNA: TGTGCCAGCAGCTACAGGGTTGGAGAGACCCAGTACTTC

J: TRBJ2-7
size: few
D: NA
V: TRBV11-3
CDR3: CASSRPGRPYEQYF
DNA: TGTGCCAGCAGTCGTCCGGGACGTCCCTACGAGCAGTACTTC

J: TRBJ2-1
size: NA
D: TRBD1
V: TRBV2
CDR3: CASLLDRVNEQFF
DNA: TGTGCCAGCCTTCTGGACAGGGTCAATGAGCAGTTCTTC

J: TRBJ2-7
size: few
D: TRBD1
V: TRBV5-1
CDR3: CASSLAPKTGGFYEQYF
DNA: TGCGCCAGCAGCTTGGCCCCCAAGACAGGGGGCTTCTACGAGCAGTACTTC